The rows below give T cell receptor beta chains drawn from one sample of a study of graft-versus-host responses after intestinal transplantation. Repertoires were generated with immunoSEQ multiplex PCR, while TCRdb's copy carries only in-frame clones and drops some. Among about 81,000 clones, about 89% were seen once, and the ten largest hold approximately 0.33%. Their antigens remain unidentified. Sequenced here: unstimulated CD4+ T cells sorted from spleen or lymph node cells, sampled before intestinal transplant. Source of these receptors: a human donor who received an intestinal transplant. Both conserved end residues are part of each CDR3. The order of the fields is V gene, J gene, clone size, CDR3 protein. Clone size is not always given. Where it is, it says once, few, many or a class for expanded clones.

TRBV4-1	TRBJ1-6	NA	CASSQEGGRSNSPLHF
TRBV5-1	TRBJ2-1	NA	CASSWGLAGRTYNEQFF
TRBV29-1	TRBJ2-1	NA	CSVERGLGNEQFF
TRBV28	TRBJ1-5	NA	CASSFRGGGQPQHF
TRBV2	TRBJ1-4	NA	CASSEGQGRGEKLFF
TRBV6-1	TRBJ2-7	NA	CASSTERGGYEQYF
TRBV5-1	TRBJ1-3	NA	CASSAAGSVGNTIYF
TRBV2	TRBJ1-1	NA	CASTDRQSGAFF
TRBV10-3	TRBJ1-2	NA	CAISGGGRTVYGYTF
TRBV28	TRBJ1-2	once	CASSWSDFGYTF
TRBV28	TRBJ2-7	NA	CASRRGGPLYEQYF
TRBV7-6	TRBJ2-2	NA	CASSSTQGGEVGELFF
TRBV29-1	TRBJ2-7	NA	CSARSRTASYEQYF
TRBV30	TRBJ2-7	once	CAWSVIFQDEQYF
TRBV11-2	TRBJ1-5	NA	CASSSQGRNQPQHF
TRBV28	TRBJ2-6	NA	CASSQTSGVGSGANVLTF
TRBV5-4	TRBJ2-5	once	CASSLGGTGGETQYF
TRBV29-1	TRBJ2-1	NA	CSVAGLAGESTYNEQFF
TRBV29-1	TRBJ2-7	NA	CSVVPTGLGEQYF
TRBV6-1	TRBJ2-1	NA	CASSRAAGGGNEQFF
TRBV6-1	TRBJ2-7	NA	CASRVDSLIYYEQYF
TRBV2	TRBJ2-7	NA	CASSITGGSEQYF
TRBV2	TRBJ2-1	NA	CASSDQGNEQFF
TRBV2	TRBJ2-4	NA	CASSAGLAGQNIQYF
TRBV5-1	TRBJ2-4	NA	CASGPGTLGAKNIQYF
TRBV28	TRBJ1-2	NA	CASSLGGSALEGYTF
TRBV5-4	TRBJ2-7	NA	CASSVDGGRAGEQYF
TRBV29-1	TRBJ2-7	NA	CSVSGGSISEQYF
TRBV21-1	TRBJ2-7	NA	CASSKEGLVLAGGKYEQYF
TRBV6-1	TRBJ2-5	NA	CASSESGGRETQYF
TRBV11-2	TRBJ2-2	NA	CASSYGTRTNTGELFF
TRBV7-3	TRBJ2-3	NA	CASSTGTSGTTQYF
TRBV28	TRBJ2-7	NA	CASSLGQSYEQYF
TRBV7-7	TRBJ2-5	NA	CASSLARSSLETQYF
TRBV18	TRBJ2-7	few	CASSAVRANEQYF
TRBV4-1	TRBJ2-7	once	CASSYGNGQGYEQYF
TRBV29-1	TRBJ2-3	NA	CSVGGTLTDTQYF
TRBV5-1	TRBJ2-1	NA	CASSPQGGAANEQFF
TRBV6-5	TRBJ2-4	NA	CASSTPGAPWYF
TRBV29-1	TRBJ1-1	NA	CSVVNPGAGSEAFF
TRBV15	TRBJ2-2	NA	CATSRAGGRTGELFF
TRBV21-1	TRBJ2-5	NA	CASTGETQYF
TRBV6-5	TRBJ2-1	NA	CASSPHNTGNEQFF
TRBV29-1	TRBJ2-7	NA	CSVAKGGGEQYF
TRBV11-2	TRBJ2-2	NA	CASSQDTLTGELFF
TRBV27	TRBJ1-2	NA	CASSPTGNYGYTF